This T cell receptor (beta chain) was captured by sequencing in a study of blood T cell repertoires in COVID-19. Study at large: From T cells, B-cell-depleted T cells, or PBMCs came the material, which was cDNA or gDNA.

Repertoires were generated with immunoSEQ multiplex PCR, while TCRdb's copy carries only in-frame clones and drops some. The sample shows 70,000 to 90,000 clones, approximately 80% of them seen only once. The TCR was taken from an older woman with acute or convalescent COVID-19. Material for sequencing was peripheral blood.

The CDR3 sequence is CASSLERTGNSPLHF. The CDR3 DNA follows: TGTGCCAGCAGCCTCGAGAGGACAGGGAATTCACCCCTCCACTTT. V usage is TRBV27 and J usage is TRBJ1-6; 8 bases are a match to TRBD1. The CDR3 is 15 residues long. The trim removed 6 bases at V and 7 bases at J, leaving 8 bases unmatched. Germline CDR1 is MNHEY and CDR2 is SMNVEV (reference sequence).